The source of this T cell receptor (beta chain) is a study of long-term antiretroviral therapy in people with HIV. Treatment for every participant with HIV took place in the United States. Germline loops: CDR1 MNHNS, CDR2 SASEGT. The CDR3 loop spans 15 amino acids. The V segment lost 6 bases and the J segment 3 bases; nucleotides outside the gene matches: 6. This was the immunoSEQ v3.0 assay at survey level. Repertoires were generated with immunoSEQ multiplex PCR, while TCRdb's copy carries only in-frame clones and drops some. The sample consists of about 17,000 clones, approximately 73% of them appearing once.

The TCR originated in a woman in her forties or fifties with HIV. V and J are TRBV6-1 and TRBJ1-2, with TRBD1 identical over 11 bases. The sample in question was unsorted PBMCs, obtained roughly 2.5 years before starting antiretroviral therapy. The CDR3 loop reads CASRDRGLRDYGYTF. CDR3 DNA: TGTGCCAGCAGGGACAGGGGGCTGAGGGACTATGGCTACACCTTC.